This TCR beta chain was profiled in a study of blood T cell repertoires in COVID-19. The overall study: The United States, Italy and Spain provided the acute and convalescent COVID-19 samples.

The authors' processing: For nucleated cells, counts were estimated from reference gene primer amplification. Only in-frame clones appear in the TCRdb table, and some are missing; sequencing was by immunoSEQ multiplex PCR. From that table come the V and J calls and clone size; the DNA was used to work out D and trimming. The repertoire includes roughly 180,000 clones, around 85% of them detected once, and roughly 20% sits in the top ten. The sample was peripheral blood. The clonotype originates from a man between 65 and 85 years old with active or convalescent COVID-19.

CDR3 residues: CASSFLAGVTGELFF. The DNA of the CDR3 is TGTGCCAGCAGCTTTTTAGCGGGAGTCACCGGGGAGCTGTTTTTT. J is TRBJ2-2 and V is TRBV7-6; TRBD2 matches at 9 bases. CDR1 SGHVS and CDR2 FNYEAQ come from the germline V gene. The J segment lost 4 bases and the V segment lost 3 bases, leaving 3 bases of the junction unmatched. The CDR3 consists of 15 residues.